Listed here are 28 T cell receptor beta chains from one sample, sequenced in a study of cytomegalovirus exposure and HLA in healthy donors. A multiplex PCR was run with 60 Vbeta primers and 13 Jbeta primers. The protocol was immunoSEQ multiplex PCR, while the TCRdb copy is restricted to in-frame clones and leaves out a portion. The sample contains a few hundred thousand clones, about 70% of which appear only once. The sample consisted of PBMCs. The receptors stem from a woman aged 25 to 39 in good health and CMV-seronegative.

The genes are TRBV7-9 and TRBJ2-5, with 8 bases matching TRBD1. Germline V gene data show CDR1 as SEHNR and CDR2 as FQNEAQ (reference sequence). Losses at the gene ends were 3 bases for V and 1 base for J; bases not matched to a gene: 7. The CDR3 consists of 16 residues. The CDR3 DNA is TGTGCCAGCAGCTTTAATTGGGACAGGATCCAAGAGACCCAGTACTTC. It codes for CASSFNWDRIQETQYF.

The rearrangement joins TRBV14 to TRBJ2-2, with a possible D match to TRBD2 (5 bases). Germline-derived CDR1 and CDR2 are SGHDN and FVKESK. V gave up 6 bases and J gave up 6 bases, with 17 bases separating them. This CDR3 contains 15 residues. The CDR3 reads CASSRIGVWAGELFF. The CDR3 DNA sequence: TGTGCCAGCAGTCGGATCGGGGTGTGGGCCGGGGAGCTGTTTTTT.

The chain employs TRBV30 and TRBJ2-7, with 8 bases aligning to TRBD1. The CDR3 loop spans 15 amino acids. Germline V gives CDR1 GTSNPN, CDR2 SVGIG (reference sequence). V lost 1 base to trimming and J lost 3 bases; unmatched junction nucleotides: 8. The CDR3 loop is CAWSAPGQAFYEQYF. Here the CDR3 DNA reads TGTGCCTGGAGTGCACCGGGACAGGCGTTCTACGAGCAGTACTTC.

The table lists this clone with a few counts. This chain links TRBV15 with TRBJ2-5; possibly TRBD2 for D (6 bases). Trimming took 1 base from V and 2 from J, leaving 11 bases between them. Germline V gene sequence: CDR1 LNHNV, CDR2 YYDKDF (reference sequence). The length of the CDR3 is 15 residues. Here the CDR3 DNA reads TGTGCCACCAGCAGAGCCCGGGGGACTCAAGAGACCCAGTACTTC. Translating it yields CATSRARGTQETQYF.

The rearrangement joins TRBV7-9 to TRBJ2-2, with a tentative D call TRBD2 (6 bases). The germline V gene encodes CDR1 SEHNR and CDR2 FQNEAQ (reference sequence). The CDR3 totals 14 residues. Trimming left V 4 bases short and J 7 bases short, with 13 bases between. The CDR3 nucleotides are TGTGCCAGCAGCTACATATTAGCGGTCGGGGAGCTGTTTTTT. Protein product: CASSYILAVGELFF.

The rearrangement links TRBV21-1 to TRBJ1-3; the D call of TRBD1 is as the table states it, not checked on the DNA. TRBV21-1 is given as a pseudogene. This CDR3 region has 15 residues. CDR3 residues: CASSKGRTGGHTIYF. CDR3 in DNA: TGTGCCAGCAGCAAAGGCAGGACAGGGGGACACACCATATATTTT.

The chain's CDR3 is CASGLVLTAGVEDEQFF. CDR3 in DNA: TGTGCTAGTGGTTTGGTACTCACAGCGGGAGTAGAGGATGAGCAGTTCTTC. The chain employs TRBV12-5 and TRBJ2-1; 8 nucleotides align to TRBD2. Germline V gene data show CDR1 as LGHNT and CDR2 as FRNRAP. After removal of 0 bases from V and 8 bases from J, the junction contained 12 bases not matched to a gene. The CDR3 is 17 amino acids. The variable domain in full, completed from reference TRBV12-5 and TRBJ2-1, reads DARVTQTPRHKVTEMGQEVTMRCQPILGHNTVFWYRQTMMQGLELLAYFRNRAPLDDSGMPKDRFSAEMPDATLATLKIQPSEPRDSAVYFCASGLVLTAGVEDEQFFGPGTRLTVL.

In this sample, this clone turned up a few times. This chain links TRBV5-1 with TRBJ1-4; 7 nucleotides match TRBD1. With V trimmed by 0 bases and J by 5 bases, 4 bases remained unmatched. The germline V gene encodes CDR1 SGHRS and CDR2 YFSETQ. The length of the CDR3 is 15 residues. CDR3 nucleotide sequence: TGCGCCAGCAGCTTGGGGGCAGGGGGGAATGAAAAACTGTTTTTT. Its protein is CASSLGAGGNEKLFF.

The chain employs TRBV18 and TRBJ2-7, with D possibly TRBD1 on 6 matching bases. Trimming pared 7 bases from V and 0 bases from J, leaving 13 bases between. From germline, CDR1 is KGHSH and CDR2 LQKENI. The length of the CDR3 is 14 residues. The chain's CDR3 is CASLPYRDSYEQYF. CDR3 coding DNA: TGTGCCAGCTTGCCTTACAGGGACTCCTACGAGCAGTACTTC.

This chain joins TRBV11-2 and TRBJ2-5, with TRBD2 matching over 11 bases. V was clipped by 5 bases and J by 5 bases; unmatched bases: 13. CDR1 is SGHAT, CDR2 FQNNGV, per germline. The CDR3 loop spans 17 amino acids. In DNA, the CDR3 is TGTGCCAGCAGCCAGGACCTGACTAGCGGGGTTCTGGAGACCCAGTACTTC. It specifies CASSQDLTSGVLETQYF.

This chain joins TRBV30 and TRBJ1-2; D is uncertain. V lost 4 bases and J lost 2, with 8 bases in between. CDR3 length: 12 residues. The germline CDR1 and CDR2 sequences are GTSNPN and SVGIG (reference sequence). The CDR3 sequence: CAWTRENYGYTF. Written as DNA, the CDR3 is TGTGCCTGGACTCGGGAGAACTATGGCTACACCTTC.

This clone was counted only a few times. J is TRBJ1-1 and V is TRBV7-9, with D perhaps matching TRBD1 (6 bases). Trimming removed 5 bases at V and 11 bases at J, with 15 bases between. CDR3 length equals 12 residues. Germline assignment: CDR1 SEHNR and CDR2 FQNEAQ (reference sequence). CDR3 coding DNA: TGTGCCAGCAGCCGACGTGTGGGGGCGGCTTTCTTT. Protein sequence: CASSRRVGAAFF.

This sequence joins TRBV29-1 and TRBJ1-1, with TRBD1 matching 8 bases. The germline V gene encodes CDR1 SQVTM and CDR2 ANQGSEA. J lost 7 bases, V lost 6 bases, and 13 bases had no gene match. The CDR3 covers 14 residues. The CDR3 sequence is CSVGGQGILYEAFF. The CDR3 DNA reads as TGCAGCGTGGGTGGACAGGGAATACTGTATGAAGCTTTCTTT.

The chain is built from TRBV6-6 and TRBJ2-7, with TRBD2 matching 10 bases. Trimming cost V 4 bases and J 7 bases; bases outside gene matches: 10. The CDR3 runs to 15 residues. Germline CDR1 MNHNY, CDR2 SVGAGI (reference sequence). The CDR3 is CASSSEAGGVGEQYF. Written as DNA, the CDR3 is TGTGCCAGCAGTTCCGAAGCGGGAGGGGTGGGGGAGCAGTACTTC.

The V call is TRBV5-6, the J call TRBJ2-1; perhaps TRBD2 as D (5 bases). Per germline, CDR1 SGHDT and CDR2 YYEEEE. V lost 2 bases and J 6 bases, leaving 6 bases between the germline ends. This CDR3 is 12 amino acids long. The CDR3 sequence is CASSLEGNEQFF. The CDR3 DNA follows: TGTGCCAGCAGCTTAGAGGGCAATGAGCAGTTCTTC.

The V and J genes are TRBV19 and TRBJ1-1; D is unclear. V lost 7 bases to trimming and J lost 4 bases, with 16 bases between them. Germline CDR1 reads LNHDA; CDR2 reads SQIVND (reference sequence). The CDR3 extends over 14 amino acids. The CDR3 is CASTEKWSVTEAFF. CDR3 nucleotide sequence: TGTGCCAGTACCGAGAAGTGGAGTGTCACTGAAGCTTTCTTT. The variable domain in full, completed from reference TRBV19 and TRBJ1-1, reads DGGITQSPKYLFRKEGQNVTLSCEQNLNHDAMYWYRQDPGQGLRLIYYSQIVNDFQKGDIAEGYSVSREKKESFPLTVTSAQKNPTAFYLCASTEKWSVTEAFFGQGTRLTVV.

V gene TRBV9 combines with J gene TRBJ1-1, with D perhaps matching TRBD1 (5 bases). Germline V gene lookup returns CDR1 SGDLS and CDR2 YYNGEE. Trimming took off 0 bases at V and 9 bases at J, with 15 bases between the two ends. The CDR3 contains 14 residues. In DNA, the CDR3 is TGTGCCAGCAGCGTAGAATCCTACGGGGGGAAAGCTTTCTTT. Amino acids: CASSVESYGGKAFF.

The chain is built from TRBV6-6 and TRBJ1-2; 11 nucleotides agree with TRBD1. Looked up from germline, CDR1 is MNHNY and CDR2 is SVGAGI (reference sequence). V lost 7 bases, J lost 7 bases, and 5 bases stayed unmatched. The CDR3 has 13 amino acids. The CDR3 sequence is CASTPGQGGGYTF. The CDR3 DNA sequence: TGTGCCAGCACCCCGGGACAGGGGGGTGGCTACACCTTC.

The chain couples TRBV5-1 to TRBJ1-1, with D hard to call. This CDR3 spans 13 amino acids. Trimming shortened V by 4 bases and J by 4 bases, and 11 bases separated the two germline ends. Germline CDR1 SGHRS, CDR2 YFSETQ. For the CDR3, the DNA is TGCGCCAGCAGCCCACGGGATCCCACTGAAGCTTTCTTT. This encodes CASSPRDPTEAFF.

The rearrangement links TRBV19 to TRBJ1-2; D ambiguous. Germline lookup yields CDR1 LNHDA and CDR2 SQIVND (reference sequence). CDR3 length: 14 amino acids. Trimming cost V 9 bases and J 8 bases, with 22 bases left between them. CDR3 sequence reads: CASRLVGVPGGYTF. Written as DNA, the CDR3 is TGTGCCAGCCGTCTGGTCGGAGTTCCGGGGGGCTACACCTTC.

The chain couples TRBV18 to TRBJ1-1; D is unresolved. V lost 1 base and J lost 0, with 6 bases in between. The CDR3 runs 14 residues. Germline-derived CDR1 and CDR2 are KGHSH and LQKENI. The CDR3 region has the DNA TGTGCCAGCTCACCACGGCCCATGAACACTGAAGCTTTCTTT. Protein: CASSPRPMNTEAFF.

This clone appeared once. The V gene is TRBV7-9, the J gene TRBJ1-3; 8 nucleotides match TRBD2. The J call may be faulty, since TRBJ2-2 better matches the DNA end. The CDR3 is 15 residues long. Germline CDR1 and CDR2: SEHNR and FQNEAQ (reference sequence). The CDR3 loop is CASSLRLARDGELFF. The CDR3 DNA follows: TGTGCCAGCAGCCTGAGACTAGCGAGGGACGGGGAGCTGTTTTTT.

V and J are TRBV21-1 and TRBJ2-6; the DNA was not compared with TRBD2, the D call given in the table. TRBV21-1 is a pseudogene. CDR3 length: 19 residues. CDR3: CASSYKREGTISGANVLTF. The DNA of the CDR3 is TGTGCCAGCAGCTATAAAAGGGAGGGGACGATCTCTGGGGCCAACGTCCTGACTTTC.

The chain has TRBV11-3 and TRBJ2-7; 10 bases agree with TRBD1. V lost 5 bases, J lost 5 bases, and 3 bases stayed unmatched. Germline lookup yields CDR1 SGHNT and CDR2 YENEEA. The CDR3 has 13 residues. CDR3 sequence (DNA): TGTGCCAGCAGCGGGGACAGGGGTCACGAGCAGTACTTC. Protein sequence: CASSGDRGHEQYF.

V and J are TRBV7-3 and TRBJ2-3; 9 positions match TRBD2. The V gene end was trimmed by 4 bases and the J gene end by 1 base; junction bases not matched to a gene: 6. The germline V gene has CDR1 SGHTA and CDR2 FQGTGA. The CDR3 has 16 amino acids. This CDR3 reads CASSSPASGGTDTQYF. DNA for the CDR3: TGTGCCAGCAGCTCCCCAGCTAGCGGGGGCACAGATACGCAGTATTTT.

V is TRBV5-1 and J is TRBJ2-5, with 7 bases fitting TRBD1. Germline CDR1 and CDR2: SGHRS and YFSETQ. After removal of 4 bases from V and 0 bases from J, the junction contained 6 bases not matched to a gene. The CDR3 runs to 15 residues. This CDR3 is CASSEGQTYQETQYF. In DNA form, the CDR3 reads TGCGCCAGCAGCGAGGGACAGACGTACCAAGAGACCCAGTACTTC.

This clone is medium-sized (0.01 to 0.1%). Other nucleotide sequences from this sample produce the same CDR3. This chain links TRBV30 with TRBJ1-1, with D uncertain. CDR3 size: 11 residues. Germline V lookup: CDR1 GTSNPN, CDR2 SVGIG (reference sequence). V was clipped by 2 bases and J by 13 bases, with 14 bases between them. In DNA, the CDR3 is TGTGCCTGGAGTTCGCTACCCACGTTTTTCTTT. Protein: CAWSSLPTFFF.

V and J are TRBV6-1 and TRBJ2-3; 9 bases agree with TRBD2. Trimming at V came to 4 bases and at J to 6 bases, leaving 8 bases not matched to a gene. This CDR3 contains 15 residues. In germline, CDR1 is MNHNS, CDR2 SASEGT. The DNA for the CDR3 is TGTGCCAGCAGTGGGTCCCTAGCGGGAACGGATACGCAGTATTTT. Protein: CASSGSLAGTDTQYF.